This entry lists 22 T cell receptor beta chains sequenced from one sample in a study of T-cell reconstitution after alpha-beta-depleted transplantation in children. Unique molecular identifiers were used in preparing the TCRbeta library. In TCRdb, the PCR reads were re-called with MiXCR into one record per CDR3 protein. This table holds 190,000 or so distinct CDR3 sequences, 6% to 7% found once. The source was PBMCs from the stem cell graft donor, collected from the stem cell graft. The receptors come from a human donor who donated a stem cell graft to a child with Wiskott-Aldrich syndrome.

This clonotype was picked up a small number of times. The rearrangement links TRBV3-1 to TRBJ2-7, with 12 positions matching TRBD1. J was trimmed by 3 bases and V by 4 bases; bases with no gene match: 10. The CDR3 consists of 17 residues. Germline V gene lookup returns CDR1 LGHDT and CDR2 YNNKEL (reference sequence). The CDR3 region has the DNA TGTGCCAGCAGCCGCGGGACAGGGGGCGCAGCAGTCTACGAGCAGTACTTC. Translation: CASSRGTGGAAVYEQYF.

This clonotype was seen repeatedly, ten times or more. This chain links TRBV5-1 with TRBJ2-7; 7 bases agree with TRBD1. Trimming cost V 4 bases and J 3 bases; bases outside gene matches: 7. Germline values: CDR1 SGHRS, CDR2 YFSETQ. This CDR3 has 14 residues. DNA of the CDR3: TGCGCCAGCAGCAAAGGACAGGTTCGCTACGAGCAGTACTTC. Its protein is CASSKGQVRYEQYF.

The gene calls are TRBV12-3 or TRBV12-4 and TRBJ2-1; 10 nucleotides match TRBD2. The CDR3 extends over 14 amino acids. V lost 7 bases to trimming and J lost 9 bases; unmatched junction nucleotides: 9. The CDR3 is CASTRGTSVTEQFF. The CDR3 nucleotides read TGTGCCAGCACCCGGGGGACTAGCGTCACTGAGCAGTTCTTC.

This clonotype was observed at least ten times. The chain has TRBV24-1 and TRBJ2-5, with D possibly matching TRBD1 (6 bases). The CDR3 sequence is 15 residues long. Germline V gene sequence: CDR1 KGHDR, CDR2 SFDVKD. V was shortened by 5 bases and J by 4 bases, with 16 bases between the two germline ends. The CDR3, as DNA: TGTGCCACCAGTGGGGGGCATTCGGTGCGAGAGACCCAGTACTTC. It codes for CATSGGHSVRETQYF.

Many counts were recorded for this clonotype. This chain uses TRBV20-1 with TRBJ2-1; 9 nucleotides align to TRBD2. V trimming: 5 bases; J trimming: 5 bases; junction bases outside the gene matches: 13. Germline V gene lookup returns CDR1 DFQATT and CDR2 SNEGSKA (reference sequence). The CDR3 totals 16 residues. The CDR3 nucleotides are TGCAGTGCTCTGCAACCGCGGGAGGGCCGTAACAATGAGCAGTTCTTC. Protein sequence: CSALQPREGRNNEQFF.

The table lists this clonotype with many counts. The DNA of the CDR3 is TGCAGTGCTATAGCCAAGGGCAGGGGCACAGATACGCAGTATTTT. It specifies CSAIAKGRGTDTQYF. V and J are TRBV20-1 and TRBJ2-3; TRBD1 is a possible D gene (5 bases). The germline V gene has CDR1 DFQATT and CDR2 SNEGSKA (reference sequence). The CDR3 contains 15 residues. V was cut by 4 bases and J by 1 base, with 15 bases left in between.

This clonotype has ten or more counts. The chain links TRBV7-2 to TRBJ2-1, with D possibly being TRBD1 (6 bases). Looked up from germline, CDR1 is SGHTA and CDR2 is FQGNSA. This CDR3 has 15 amino acids. With 5 bases removed from V and 8 bases from J, the gap between germline ends came to 19 bases. The CDR3 protein is CASSPGRGKRDEQFF. Written as DNA, the CDR3 is TGTGCCAGCAGCCCCGGAAGGGGGAAGAGGGATGAGCAGTTCTTC. Variable domain in full (rest from reference TRBV7-2 and TRBJ2-1): GAGVSQSPSNKVTEKGKDVELRCDPISGHTALYWYRQSLGQGLEFLIYFQGNSAPDKSGLPSDRFSAERTGGSVSTLTIQRTQQEDSAVYLCASSPGRGKRDEQFFGPGTRLTVL.

This clonotype was observed many times. The V call is TRBV20-1, the J call TRBJ1-2; 9 bases match TRBD1. The CDR3 consists of 17 residues. The germline CDR1 and CDR2 sequences are DFQATT and SNEGSKA (reference sequence). The ends lost 0 bases at V and 4 bases at J; junction bases unmatched: 12. The CDR3 protein is CSARDPINRGRTYGYTF. The CDR3 bases are TGCAGTGCTAGAGACCCAATAAACAGGGGGCGGACCTATGGCTACACCTTC.

This clonotype was detected ten times or more. This chain uses TRBV19 with TRBJ2-6; D remains unclear. CDR1 and CDR2 (germline): LNHDA, SQIVND (reference sequence). V lost 3 bases and J 0 bases, leaving 6 bases between the germline ends. The CDR3 contains 15 residues. For the CDR3, the DNA is TGTGCCAGTAGTATCGTGTTCTCTGGGGCCAACGTCCTGACTTTC. This gives the protein CASSIVFSGANVLTF.

This clonotype has just a few counts. V usage is TRBV20-1 and J usage is TRBJ1-4, with TRBD1 as a possible D gene (6 bases). The V gene's germline CDR1 is DFQATT and CDR2 SNEGSKA (reference sequence). V was clipped by 1 base and J by 8 bases, with 17 bases between them. The CDR3 spans 15 residues. CDR3 nucleotides: TGCAGTGCTAGAGCCCCAGGGGCGAGTGGGGAAAAACTGTTTTTT. This encodes CSARAPGASGEKLFF.

This clonotype appeared many times. The chain has TRBV25-1 and TRBJ2-7, with D perhaps TRBD2 (5 bases). V was shortened by 6 bases and J by 3 bases, with 12 bases between the two germline ends. This CDR3 contains 13 residues. From germline, CDR1 is MGHDK and CDR2 SYGVNS. The CDR3 loop reads CASRPSGSYEQYF. The CDR3 DNA sequence: TGTGCCAGCAGGCCAAGTGGGAGCTACGAGCAGTACTTC.

This clonotype was counted many times. This chain uses TRBV12-3 or TRBV12-4 with TRBJ1-1; D not certain. CDR3 length: 11 residues. V lost 6 bases and J 6 bases, leaving 8 bases between the germline ends. CDR3 coding DNA: TGTGCCAGCAGCATTGGATCTGAAGCTTTCTTT. Protein sequence: CASSIGSEAFF.

This clonotype was recorded many times. The gene calls are TRBV10-3 and TRBJ2-5; 11 bases agree with TRBD2. Per the germline V gene, CDR1 is ENHRY and CDR2 is SYGVKD. J was trimmed by 1 base and V by 6 bases; bases with no gene match: 7. The CDR3 covers 16 residues. The CDR3 nucleotides are TGTGCCATCAGCCGACTAGCGGGGACCTCCCAAGAGACCCAGTACTTC. Translation: CAISRLAGTSQETQYF.

This clonotype was detected only a few times. The chain has TRBV5-1 and TRBJ2-7, with a possible D match to TRBD2 (6 bases). Germline V lookup: CDR1 SGHRS, CDR2 YFSETQ. V was trimmed by 2 bases and J by 2 bases, leaving 17 bases between them. The CDR3 sequence is 16 residues long. The DNA of the CDR3 is TGCGCCAGCAGCTTTGGGAACACGGGACTCGCCTACGAGCAGTACTTC. This encodes CASSFGNTGLAYEQYF.

In its sample, this clonotype was seen many times. The chain has TRBV12-3 or TRBV12-4 and TRBJ2-7; 8 nucleotides line up with TRBD2. CDR3 length equals 15 residues. Trimming removed 6 bases from V and 4 bases from J; junction bases left unmatched: 11. The CDR3 nucleotides are TGTGCCAGCAGGATAAGAGCGGGAGTCACTTACGAGCAGTACTTC. This codes for CASRIRAGVTYEQYF.

This clonotype has more than one count but fewer than ten. The chain employs TRBV24-1 and TRBJ2-1; TRBD2 might be the D (5 bases). Trimming stripped 3 bases from V and 8 bases from J, with 19 bases between. Germline V CDR1 and CDR2: KGHDR, SFDVKD. CDR3 length equals 16 residues. CDR3 DNA: TGTGCCACCAGTGATCCCAGCCTAGCAGTAAGCGATGAGCAGTTCTTC. It specifies CATSDPSLAVSDEQFF.

The J gene is TRBJ1-2, the V gene TRBV6-1; D gene ambiguous. Looked up from germline, CDR1 is MNHNS and CDR2 is SASEGT. V lost 8 bases and J lost 2, with 15 bases in between. The CDR3 runs 14 residues. DNA for the CDR3: TGTGCCAGCGAAGGGAACACTTTAAACTATGGCTACACCTTC. Translating it yields CASEGNTLNYGYTF.

CDR3 protein: CAISTGQLKVETQYF. CDR3 nucleotides: TGTGCCATCAGCACCGGACAGCTAAAGGTGGAGACCCAGTACTTC. The chain uses TRBV10-3 and TRBJ2-5; a possible D gene is TRBD1 (6 bases). The CDR3 runs 15 residues. V was cut by 6 bases and J by 5 bases, with 19 bases left in between. The germline V gene has CDR1 ENHRY and CDR2 SYGVKD.

Ten or more counts support this clonotype. This chain connects TRBV12-3 or TRBV12-4 to TRBJ2-1, with D uncertain. The CDR3 spans 14 residues. Trimming shortened V by 6 bases and J by 5 bases, and 14 bases separated the two germline ends. The DNA of the CDR3 is TGTGCCAGCAGCTGGGATTTGGGTAACAATGAGCAGTTCTTC. The encoded protein is CASSWDLGNNEQFF.

In this sample, this clonotype turned up many times. This rearrangement joins TRBV27 to TRBJ2-7; D is unresolved. Germline values: CDR1 MNHEY, CDR2 SMNVEV (reference sequence). The V end was cut by 4 bases, the J end by 2 bases, with 9 bases between. CDR3 length equals 13 residues. DNA of the CDR3: TGTGCCAGCAGTTCACTGGCCCCCTACGAGCAGTACTTC. Its translation is CASSSLAPYEQYF.

This clonotype was seen at least ten times. This chain links TRBV4-3 with TRBJ2-1; 11 bases fit TRBD2. The CDR3 sequence is 16 residues long. The germline V gene has CDR1 LGHNA and CDR2 YSLEER. With V trimmed by 0 bases and J by 8 bases, 6 bases remained unmatched. The CDR3 is CASSQEPLAGVDEQFF. The CDR3 DNA is TGCGCCAGCAGCCAAGAACCACTAGCGGGAGTGGATGAGCAGTTCTTC.

This clonotype was observed many times. The chain has TRBV7-9 and TRBJ1-2; no definite D call. The V and J ends lost 3 bases and 8 bases respectively, with 16 bases between them. This CDR3 has 14 residues. CDR1 and CDR2 from the germline V gene are SEHNR and FQNEAQ (reference sequence). CDR3 sequence (DNA): TGTGCCAGCAGCTTTAGTTCGAGGAGTAGGGGCTACACCTTC. Amino acids: CASSFSSRSRGYTF.